A single sample is the source of the 26 T cell receptor beta chains below, sequenced in a study of blood T cell repertoires in COVID-19. Method: immunoSEQ multiplex PCR; TCRdb's copy keeps in-frame clones and lacks some. This table holds some 80,000 clones, around 84% found once. Sequenced input: peripheral blood. The receptors were gathered from a man at least 80 years old with active or convalescent COVID-19.

The CDR3 nucleotides are TGTGCCACCAGTGATTCAACCACTGCTAACTATGGCTACACCTTC. Its translation is CATSDSTTANYGYTF. The V and J genes are TRBV24-1 and TRBJ1-2; D ambiguous. V was cut by 2 bases and J by 0 bases, with 9 bases left in between. The length of the CDR3 is 15 residues. Germline CDR1 is KGHDR and CDR2 is SFDVKD.

The V call is TRBV19, the J call TRBJ2-5; possible D gene TRBD2, 5 bases. CDR3 length: 16 residues. Per the germline V gene, CDR1 is LNHDA and CDR2 is SQIVND (reference sequence). The V and J ends lost 4 bases and 5 bases respectively, with 20 bases between them. CDR3 amino acids: CASSTQPRAVSETQYF. In DNA, the CDR3 is TGTGCCAGTAGTACCCAACCGAGGGCTGTCTCGGAGACCCAGTACTTC.

The chain is built from TRBV4-2 and TRBJ1-5; D remains unclear. Trimming removed 3 bases from V and 4 bases from J, with 13 bases in between. CDR1 is LGHNA and CDR2 is YNFKEQ in the germline V gene. The CDR3 sequence is 15 residues long. CDR3 amino acids: CASSHFPEPNQPQHF. For the CDR3, the DNA is TGTGCCAGCAGCCATTTCCCGGAGCCTAATCAGCCCCAGCATTTT.

The chain carries TRBV27 and TRBJ1-1; tentatively, D is TRBD1 (6 bases). The CDR3 consists of 14 residues. V lost 6 bases to trimming and J lost 1 base, with 12 bases between them. CDR1 MNHEY and CDR2 SMNVEV come from the germline V gene (reference sequence). Written as DNA, the CDR3 is TGTGCCAGCAGCCCGGGACAAGAGAACACTGAAGCTTTCTTT. Amino acids: CASSPGQENTEAFF.

In its sample, this clone was seen once. The rearrangement links TRBV18 to TRBJ2-3, with 8 bases identical to TRBD2. Looked up from germline, CDR1 is KGHSH and CDR2 is LQKENI. The length of the CDR3 is 15 residues. With V trimmed by 3 bases and J by 1 base, 3 bases remained unmatched. CDR3 loop: CASSPEAGGTDTQYF. CDR3 in DNA: TGTGCCAGCTCACCGGAAGCGGGGGGCACAGATACGCAGTATTTT.

This clone was picked up a small number of times. The chain has TRBV5-1 and TRBJ2-7; 13 bases fit TRBD2. Per the germline V gene, CDR1 is SGHRS and CDR2 is YFSETQ. The length of the CDR3 is 15 residues. Germline trimming cut 4 bases from V and 3 bases from J; bases unmatched to any gene: 4. As DNA, the CDR3 is TGCGCCAGCAGCGAGGGACTAGCGGGGAACTACGAGCAGTACGTC. This codes for CASSEGLAGNYEQYV.

The V and J genes are TRBV6-1 and TRBJ1-1; tentatively, D is TRBD1 (6 bases). Germline CDR1 MNHNS, CDR2 SASEGT. This CDR3 is 17 amino acids long. The V and J ends lost 4 bases and 1 base respectively, with 19 bases between them. CDR3 coding DNA: TGTGCCAGCAGTGTAAGGATAGGACAGACAAAGAACACTGAAGCTTTCTTT. It codes for CASSVRIGQTKNTEAFF.

V usage is TRBV7-9 and J usage is TRBJ2-3; a possible D gene is TRBD2 (5 bases). Germline lookup yields CDR1 SEHNR and CDR2 FQNEAQ (reference sequence). The V and J ends lost 5 bases and 3 bases respectively, with 12 bases between them. The CDR3 has 14 amino acids. In DNA form, the CDR3 reads TGTGCCAGCAGCCCCGAGAGGGCTACAGATACGCAGTATTTT. Amino acids: CASSPERATDTQYF.

The table lists this clone with a count of one. The chain carries TRBV6-2 or TRBV6-3 and TRBJ2-1; D is perhaps TRBD1 (6 bases). V lost 2 bases to trimming and J lost 9 bases, with 17 bases between them. The germline V gene has CDR1 MNHEY and CDR2 SVGEGT. The CDR3 is made up of 15 amino acids. The CDR3 sequence: CASSYRARGYGEQFF. The CDR3 DNA follows: TGTGCCAGCAGTTACAGGGCCAGGGGATATGGTGAGCAGTTCTTC.

The chain joins TRBV7-2 to TRBJ2-1; a weak D match, TRBD1 (5 bases). Germline V gene lookup returns CDR1 SGHTA and CDR2 FQGNSA. This CDR3 contains 14 residues. Trimming pared 2 bases from V and 9 bases from J, leaving 14 bases between. The CDR3 loop reads CASSLKGQEREQFF. CDR3 nucleotides: TGTGCCAGCAGCTTAAAGGGGCAGGAGCGTGAGCAGTTCTTC.

The rearrangement links TRBV19 to TRBJ1-2; tentatively, D is TRBD1 (5 bases). Trimming removed 0 bases at V and 5 bases at J, with 13 bases between. The CDR3 has 15 amino acids. Germline CDR1 reads LNHDA; CDR2 reads SQIVND (reference sequence). In DNA form, the CDR3 reads TGTGCCAGTAGTATAGATAGGGAGGGGAATTATGGCTACACCTTC. Amino acids: CASSIDREGNYGYTF. Using reference TRBV19 and TRBJ1-2 for the parts outside the CDR3, the full variable domain is DGGITQSPKYLFRKEGQNVTLSCEQNLNHDAMYWYRQDPGQGLRLIYYSQIVNDFQKGDIAEGYSVSREKKESFPLTVTSAQKNPTAFYLCASSIDREGNYGYTFGSGTRLTVV.

This clone was recorded once. The rearrangement uses TRBV6-5 and TRBJ1-4; tentative D call: TRBD1 (5 bases). Germline V lookup: CDR1 MNHEY, CDR2 SVGAGI. Trimming took off 8 bases at V and 6 bases at J, with 16 bases between the two ends. The CDR3 totals 14 residues. In DNA, the CDR3 is TGTGCCAGCGGGCGACAGTGGCAGGATGAAAAACTGTTTTTT. Translated, it gives CASGRQWQDEKLFF.

The V and J genes are TRBV3-1 (or the pseudogene TRBV3-2) and TRBJ1-5; D ambiguous. CDR3 length: 14 residues. The germline V and J ends were trimmed by 1 base and 4 bases, with 8 bases remaining between them. Germline assignment: CDR1 LGHDT and CDR2 YNNKEL (reference sequence). Written as DNA, the CDR3 is TGTGCCAGCAGCCAAGGGAGGGATAATCAGCCCCAGCATTTT. This sequence encodes CASSQGRDNQPQHF.

This clone was seen once. The V and J genes are TRBV11-2 and TRBJ1-2; D possibly corresponds to TRBD1 (6 bases). With 0 bases removed from V and 1 base from J, the gap between germline ends came to 9 bases. CDR1 and CDR2 (germline): SGHAT, FQNNGV. CDR3 size: 15 residues. DNA for the CDR3: TGTGCCAGCAGCTTAGATCACAGGGATAACTATGGCTACACCTTC. As protein: CASSLDHRDNYGYTF.

The genes are TRBV9 and TRBJ1-2; 8 bases align to TRBD1. Germline lookup yields CDR1 SGDLS and CDR2 YYNGEE. The ends lost 5 bases at V and 6 bases at J; junction bases unmatched: 15. The CDR3 has 16 amino acids. The CDR3 DNA sequence: TGTGCCAGCAGGGACAGGGTTCCGTGGGGGGACAATGGCTACACCTTC. It translates to CASRDRVPWGDNGYTF. Filled out from reference TRBV9 and TRBJ1-2, the complete variable domain reads DSGVTQTPKHLITATGQRVTLRCSPRSGDLSVYWYQQSLDQGLQFLIQYYNGEERAKGNILERFSAQQFPDLHSELNLSSLELGDSALYFCASRDRVPWGDNGYTFGSGTRLTVV.

This clone was seen more than once but under ten times. This rearrangement joins TRBV29-1 to TRBJ1-4; 8 nucleotides line up with TRBD1. Germline trimming cut 2 bases from V and 6 bases from J; bases unmatched to any gene: 5. Germline CDR1 SQVTM, CDR2 ANQGSEA. This CDR3 has 14 residues. CDR3 loop: CSVEITGGYEKLFF. DNA of the CDR3: TGCAGCGTTGAAATTACAGGGGGTTATGAAAAACTGTTTTTT. Filled out from reference TRBV29-1 and TRBJ1-4, the complete variable domain reads SAVISQKPSRDICQRGTSLTIQCQVDSQVTMMFWYRQQPGQSLTLIATANQGSEATYESGFVIDKFPISRPNLTFSTLTVSNMSPEDSSIYLCSVEITGGYEKLFFGSGTQLSVL.

Only one count was recorded for this clone. The chain links TRBV21-1 to TRBJ1-2; the table's D gene call, TRBD1, was not cross checked with the DNA. TRBV21-1 is a pseudogene segment. This CDR3 is 13 amino acids long. The CDR3 sequence: CAKTSRRNYGYTF. The CDR3 DNA reads TGTGCCAAAACCTCCCGCAGGAACTATGGCTACACCTTC.

The V gene is TRBV5-4, the J gene TRBJ1-2; 7 bases fit TRBD1. V was pared by 0 bases and J by 4 bases, with 3 bases of the junction left unmatched. This CDR3 comprises 14 residues. Germline V gene lookup returns CDR1 SGHNT and CDR2 YYREEE (reference sequence). The CDR3 region has the DNA TGTGCCAGCAGCTTGGTTGGGACAGCCTATGGCTACACCTTC. Translation: CASSLVGTAYGYTF. The full variable domain, completed using reference TRBV5-4 and TRBJ1-2, is ETGVTQSPTHLIKTRGQQVTLRCSSQSGHNTVSWYQQALGQGPQFIFQYYREEENGRGNFPPRFSGLQFPNYSSELNVNALELDDSALYLCASSLVGTAYGYTFGSGTRLTVV.

This clone was seen more than once but under ten times. The chain links TRBV18 to TRBJ2-3; a weak D match, TRBD2 (5 bases). The CDR3 has 15 amino acids. Germline V CDR1 and CDR2: KGHSH, LQKENI. Deletions cut 0 bases from V and 5 bases from J, with 12 bases between. The CDR3 bases are TGTGCCAGCTCACCACCCCCCCCTCGGGGAGATACGCAGTATTTT. It translates to CASSPPPPRGDTQYF.

The V call is TRBV29-1, the J call TRBJ2-1; 12 bases fit TRBD1. CDR3 length equals 15 residues. Germline V gene data show CDR1 as SQVTM and CDR2 as ANQGSEA. V was clipped by 5 bases and J by 7 bases; unmatched bases: 9. For the CDR3, the DNA is TGCAGCGTTACGAGGCGGGACAGGGGGCTGAATGAGCAGTTCTTC. Translating it yields CSVTRRDRGLNEQFF.

J is TRBJ2-5 and V is TRBV4-1, with 12 nucleotides matching TRBD2. The trim removed 1 base at V and 5 bases at J, leaving 8 bases unmatched. Germline CDR1 is MGHRA and CDR2 is YSYEKL. This CDR3 region has 17 residues. The CDR3 loop reads CASSQGSSGRAGETQYF. The CDR3 region has the DNA TGCGCCAGCAGCCAAGGATCTAGCGGGAGGGCCGGGGAGACCCAGTACTTC.

The rearrangement joins TRBV19 to TRBJ2-1; maybe TRBD2 (6 bases). Per the germline V gene, CDR1 is LNHDA and CDR2 is SQIVND (reference sequence). The CDR3 length is 14 residues. The V end lost 6 bases, the J end lost 2 bases, and 11 bases lay between the germline ends. The CDR3 is CASRDSGTYNEQFF. CDR3 in DNA: TGTGCCAGTAGGGATAGCGGAACCTACAATGAGCAGTTCTTC. The variable domain in full, completed from reference TRBV19 and TRBJ2-1, reads DGGITQSPKYLFRKEGQNVTLSCEQNLNHDAMYWYRQDPGQGLRLIYYSQIVNDFQKGDIAEGYSVSREKKESFPLTVTSAQKNPTAFYLCASRDSGTYNEQFFGPGTRLTVL.

The genes are TRBV6-2 or TRBV6-3 and TRBJ2-3; D unresolved. In germline, CDR1 is MNHEY, CDR2 SVGEGT. V was shortened by 0 bases and J by 5 bases, with 9 bases between the two germline ends. The CDR3 has 14 amino acids. The CDR3 DNA sequence: TGTGCCAGCAGTTACTCGAACTACCTAGATACGCAGTATTTT. Residues: CASSYSNYLDTQYF.

The genes are TRBV19 and TRBJ1-1; TRBD1 matches at 9 bases. The J segment lost 3 bases and the V segment lost 4 bases, leaving 9 bases of the junction unmatched. Germline lookup yields CDR1 LNHDA and CDR2 SQIVND (reference sequence). The CDR3 extends over 16 amino acids. The CDR3 loop reads CASSTETGGRDTEAFF. DNA of the CDR3: TGTGCCAGTAGTACCGAAACAGGGGGCAGGGACACTGAAGCTTTCTTT.

This clone was detected only once. This rearrangement joins TRBV6-6 to TRBJ2-7; no clear D gene. V was pared by 6 bases and J by 9 bases, with 12 bases between. Germline loops: CDR1 MNHNY, CDR2 SVGAGI (reference sequence). CDR3 size: 11 residues. The CDR3 sequence: CASSGDAVQYV. The CDR3 DNA sequence: TGTGCCAGCAGCGGAGACGCGGTGCAGTACGTC.

The chain employs TRBV24-1 and TRBJ1-1; 10 bases fit TRBD1. CDR3 length: 15 amino acids. V shed 4 bases and J 3 bases; nucleotides not matched to a gene: 4. In germline, CDR1 is KGHDR, CDR2 SFDVKD. This chain's CDR3 is CATSDPGTGDTEAFF. DNA of the CDR3: TGTGCCACCAGTGACCCCGGGACAGGGGACACTGAAGCTTTCTTT.